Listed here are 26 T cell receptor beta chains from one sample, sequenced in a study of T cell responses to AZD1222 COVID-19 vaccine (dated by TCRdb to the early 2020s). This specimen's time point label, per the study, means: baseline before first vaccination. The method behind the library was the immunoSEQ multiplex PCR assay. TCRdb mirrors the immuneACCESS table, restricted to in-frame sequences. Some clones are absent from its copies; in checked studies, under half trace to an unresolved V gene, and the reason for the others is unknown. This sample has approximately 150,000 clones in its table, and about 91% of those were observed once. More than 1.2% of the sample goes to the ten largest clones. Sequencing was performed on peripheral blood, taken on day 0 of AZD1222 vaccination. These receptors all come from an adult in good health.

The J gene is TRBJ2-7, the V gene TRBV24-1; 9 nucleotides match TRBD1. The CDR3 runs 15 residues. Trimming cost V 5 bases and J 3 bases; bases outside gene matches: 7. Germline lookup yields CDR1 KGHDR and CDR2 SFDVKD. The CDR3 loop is CATSASGTGSYEQYF. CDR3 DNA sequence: TGTGCCACCAGTGCATCCGGGACAGGGAGCTACGAGCAGTACTTC.

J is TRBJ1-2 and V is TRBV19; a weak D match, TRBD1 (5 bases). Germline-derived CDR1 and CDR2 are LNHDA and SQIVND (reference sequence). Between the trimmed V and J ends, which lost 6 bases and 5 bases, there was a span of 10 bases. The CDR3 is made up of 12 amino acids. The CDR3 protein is CASRGPPYGYTF. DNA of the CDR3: TGTGCCAGTAGGGGACCGCCGTATGGCTACACCTTC.

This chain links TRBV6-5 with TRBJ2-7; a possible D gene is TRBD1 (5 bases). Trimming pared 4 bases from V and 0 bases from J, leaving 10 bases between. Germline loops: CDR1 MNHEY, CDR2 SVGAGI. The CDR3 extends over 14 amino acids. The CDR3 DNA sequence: TGTGCCAGCAGTTTCGGGCAGGGCTCCTACGAGCAGTACTTC. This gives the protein CASSFGQGSYEQYF.

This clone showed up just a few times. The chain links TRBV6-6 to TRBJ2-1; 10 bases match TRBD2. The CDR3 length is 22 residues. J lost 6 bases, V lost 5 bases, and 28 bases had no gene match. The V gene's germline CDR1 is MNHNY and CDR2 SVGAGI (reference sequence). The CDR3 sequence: CASSLTAVSGRYSILAGNEQFF. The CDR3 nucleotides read TGTGCCAGCAGTCTTACGGCCGTTAGCGGGAGGTATAGTATCCTGGCCGGCAATGAGCAGTTCTTC.

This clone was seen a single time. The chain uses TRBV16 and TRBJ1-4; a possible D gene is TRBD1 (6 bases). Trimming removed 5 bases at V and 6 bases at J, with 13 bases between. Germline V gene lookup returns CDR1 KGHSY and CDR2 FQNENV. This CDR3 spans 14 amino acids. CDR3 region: CASSKNRADEKLFF. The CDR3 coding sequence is TGTGCCAGCAGCAAAAACAGGGCTGATGAAAAACTGTTTTTT.

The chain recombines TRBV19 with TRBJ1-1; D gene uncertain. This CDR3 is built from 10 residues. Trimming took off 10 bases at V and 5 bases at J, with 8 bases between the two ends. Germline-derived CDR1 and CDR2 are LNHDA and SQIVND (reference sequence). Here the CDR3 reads CAILRTEAFF. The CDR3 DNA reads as TGTGCCATCCTGAGGACTGAAGCTTTCTTT.

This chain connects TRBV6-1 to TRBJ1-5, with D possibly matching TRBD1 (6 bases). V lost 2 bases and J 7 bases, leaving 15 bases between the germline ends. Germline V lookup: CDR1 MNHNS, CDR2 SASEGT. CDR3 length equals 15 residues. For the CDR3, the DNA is TGTGCCAGCAGTGAAACCCTGGGGGGCGAACAGCCCCAGCATTTT. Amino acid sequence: CASSETLGGEQPQHF.

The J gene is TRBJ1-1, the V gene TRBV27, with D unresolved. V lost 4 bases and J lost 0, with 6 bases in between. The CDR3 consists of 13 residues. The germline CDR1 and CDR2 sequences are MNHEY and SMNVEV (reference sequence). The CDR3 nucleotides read TGTGCCAGCAGTTCCCATATGAACACTGAAGCTTTCTTT. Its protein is CASSSHMNTEAFF.

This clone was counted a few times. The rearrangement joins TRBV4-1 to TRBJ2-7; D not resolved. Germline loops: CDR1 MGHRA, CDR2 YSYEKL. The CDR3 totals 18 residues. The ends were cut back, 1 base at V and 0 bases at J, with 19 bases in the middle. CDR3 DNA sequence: TGCGCCAGCAGCCAAGTTGACTTCCTCCCTGGCGGCTCCTACGAGCAGTACTTC. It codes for CASSQVDFLPGGSYEQYF.

CDR3 DNA sequence: TGTGCTAGTGGTCGCAGTGTCTTAATCGAGCAGTACTTC. Translating it yields CASGRSVLIEQYF. The chain links TRBV12-5 to TRBJ2-7; D not resolved. Trimming left V 5 bases short and J 6 bases short, with 14 bases between. The CDR3 runs to 13 residues. Germline V gene lookup returns CDR1 LGHNT and CDR2 FRNRAP.

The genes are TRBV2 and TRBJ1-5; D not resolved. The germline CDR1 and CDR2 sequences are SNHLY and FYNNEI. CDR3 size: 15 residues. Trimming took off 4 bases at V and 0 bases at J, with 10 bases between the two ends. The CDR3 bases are TGTGCCAGCAGTGGACAAGACCTTAGCAATCAGCCCCAGCATTTT. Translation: CASSGQDLSNQPQHF. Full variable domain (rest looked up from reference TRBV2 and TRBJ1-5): EPEVTQTPSHQVTQMGQEVILRCVPISNHLYFYWYRQILGQKVEFLVSFYNNEISEKSEIFDDQFSVERPDGSNFTLKIRSTKLEDSAMYFCASSGQDLSNQPQHFGDGTRLSIL.

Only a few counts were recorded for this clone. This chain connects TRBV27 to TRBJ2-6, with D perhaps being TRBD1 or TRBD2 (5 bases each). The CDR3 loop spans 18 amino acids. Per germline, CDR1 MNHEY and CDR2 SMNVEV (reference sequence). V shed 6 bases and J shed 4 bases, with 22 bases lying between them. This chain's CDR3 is CASRRRDGSYRGANVLTF. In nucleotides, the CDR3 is TGTGCCAGCAGGCGACGGGACGGCAGCTATAGGGGGGCCAACGTCCTGACTTTC.

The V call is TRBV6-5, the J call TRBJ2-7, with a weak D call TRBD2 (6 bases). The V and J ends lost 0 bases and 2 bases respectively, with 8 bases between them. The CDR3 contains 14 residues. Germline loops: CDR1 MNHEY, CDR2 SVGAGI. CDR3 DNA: TGTGCCAGCAGTTACTCCGGGAGCACCTACGAGCAGTACTTC. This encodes CASSYSGSTYEQYF.

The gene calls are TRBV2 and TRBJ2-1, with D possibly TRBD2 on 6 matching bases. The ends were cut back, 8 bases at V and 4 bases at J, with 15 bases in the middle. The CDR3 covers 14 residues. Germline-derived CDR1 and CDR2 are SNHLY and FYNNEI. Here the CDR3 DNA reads TGTGCCAGCGGGACGGGAGAGGGGTACAATGAGCAGTTCTTC. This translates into CASGTGEGYNEQFF.

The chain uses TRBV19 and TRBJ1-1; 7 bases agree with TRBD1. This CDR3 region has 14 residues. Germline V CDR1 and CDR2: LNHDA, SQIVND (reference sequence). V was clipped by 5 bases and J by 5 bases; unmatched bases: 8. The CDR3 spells CASSLDRERTEAFF. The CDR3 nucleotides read TGTGCCAGTAGTCTCGACAGGGAGAGGACTGAAGCTTTCTTT.

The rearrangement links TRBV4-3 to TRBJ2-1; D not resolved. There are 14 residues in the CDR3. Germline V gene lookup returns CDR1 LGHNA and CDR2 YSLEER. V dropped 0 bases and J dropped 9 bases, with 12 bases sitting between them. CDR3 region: CASSQDLEVSEQFF. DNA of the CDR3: TGCGCCAGCAGCCAAGACTTAGAGGTTAGTGAGCAGTTCTTC.

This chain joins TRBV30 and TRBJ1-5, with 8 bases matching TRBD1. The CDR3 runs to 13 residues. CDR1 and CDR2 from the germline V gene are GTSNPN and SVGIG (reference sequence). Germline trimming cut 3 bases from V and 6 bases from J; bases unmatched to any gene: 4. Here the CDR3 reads CAWSPGGSQPQHF. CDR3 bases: TGTGCCTGGAGCCCAGGGGGCAGTCAGCCCCAGCATTTT.

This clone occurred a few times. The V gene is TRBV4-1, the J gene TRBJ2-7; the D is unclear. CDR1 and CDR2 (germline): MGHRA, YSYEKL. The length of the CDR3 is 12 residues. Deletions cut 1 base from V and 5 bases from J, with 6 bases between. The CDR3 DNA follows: TGCGCCAGCAGCCAAGGTAACGACGAGCAGTACTTC. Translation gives CASSQGNDEQYF.

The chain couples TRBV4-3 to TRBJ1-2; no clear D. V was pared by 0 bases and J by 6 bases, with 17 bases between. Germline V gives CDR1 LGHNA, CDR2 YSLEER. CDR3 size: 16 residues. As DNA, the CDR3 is TGCGCCAGCAGCCAAGAATGGGTGGGCGTCGGAGATGGCTACACCTTC. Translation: CASSQEWVGVGDGYTF.

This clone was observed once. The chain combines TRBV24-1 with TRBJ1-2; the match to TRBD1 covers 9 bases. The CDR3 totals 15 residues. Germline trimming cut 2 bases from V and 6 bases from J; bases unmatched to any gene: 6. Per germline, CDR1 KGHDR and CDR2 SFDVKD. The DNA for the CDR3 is TGTGCCACCAGTGATTCCTGGACAGGGGACGATGGCTACACCTTC. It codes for CATSDSWTGDDGYTF.

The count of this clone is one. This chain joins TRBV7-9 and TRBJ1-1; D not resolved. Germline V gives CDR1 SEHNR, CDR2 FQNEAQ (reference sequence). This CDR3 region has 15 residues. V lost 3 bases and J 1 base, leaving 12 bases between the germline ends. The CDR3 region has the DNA TGTGCCAGCAGCTTTGATTCGGACGGGAACACTGAAGCTTTCTTT. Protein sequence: CASSFDSDGNTEAFF. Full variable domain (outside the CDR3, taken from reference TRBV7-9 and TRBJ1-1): DTGVSQNPRHKITKRGQNVTFRCDPISEHNRLYWYRQTLGQGPEFLTYFQNEAQLEKSRLLSDRFSAERPKGSFSTLEIQRTEQGDSAMYLCASSFDSDGNTEAFFGQGTRLTVV.

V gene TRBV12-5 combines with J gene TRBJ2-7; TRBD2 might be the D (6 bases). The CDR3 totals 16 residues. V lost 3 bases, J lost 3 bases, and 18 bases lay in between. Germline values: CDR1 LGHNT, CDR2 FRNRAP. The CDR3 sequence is CASGFPLGQGGYEQYF. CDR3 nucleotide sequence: TGTGCTAGTGGTTTTCCCCTCGGGCAGGGAGGCTACGAGCAGTACTTC.

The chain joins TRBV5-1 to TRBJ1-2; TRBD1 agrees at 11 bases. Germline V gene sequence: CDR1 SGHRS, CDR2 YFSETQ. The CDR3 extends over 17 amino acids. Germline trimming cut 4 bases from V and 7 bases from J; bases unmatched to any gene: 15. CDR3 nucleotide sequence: TGCGCCAGCAGCAAACCGAACTCCGGGACAGGGGGATCTGGCTACACCTTC. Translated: CASSKPNSGTGGSGYTF.

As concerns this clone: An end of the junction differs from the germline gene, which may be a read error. CDR3 sequence: CASSLWGGEQYF. For the CDR3, the DNA is TGTGCTAGCAGCCTCTGGGGTGGCGAGCAGTACTTC. The V gene is TRBV7-7, the J gene TRBJ2-7; no firm D call. The CDR3 extends over 12 amino acids. Germline lookup yields CDR1 SSHAT and CDR2 FNYEAQ (reference sequence).

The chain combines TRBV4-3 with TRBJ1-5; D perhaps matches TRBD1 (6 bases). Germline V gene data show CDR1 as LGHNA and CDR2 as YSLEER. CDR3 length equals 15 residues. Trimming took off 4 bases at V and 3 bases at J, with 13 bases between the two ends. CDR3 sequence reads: CASSRNRDNNQPQHF. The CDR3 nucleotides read TGCGCCAGCAGCCGCAACCGGGACAACAATCAGCCCCAGCATTTT.

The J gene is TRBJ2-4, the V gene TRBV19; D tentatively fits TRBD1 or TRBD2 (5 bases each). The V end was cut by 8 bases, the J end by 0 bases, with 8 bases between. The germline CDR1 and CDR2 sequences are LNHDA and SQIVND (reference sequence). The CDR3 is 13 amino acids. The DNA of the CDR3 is TGTGCCAGTGTCGGGACAGCCAAAAACATTCAGTACTTC. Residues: CASVGTAKNIQYF.